The clone carrying this TCR beta chain was seen just once. The antigen is unknown. The CDR3 covers 19 residues. Unmatched junction bases numbered 11, after V lost 1 base and J lost 4 bases. The germline V gene has CDR1 SGHTA and CDR2 FQGNSA. These data originate in a study of cytomegalovirus exposure and HLA in healthy donors. Donors had nominal health at sampling but likely had unrecorded immune exposures. The primer mix had 60 Vbeta and 13 Jbeta primers. The method was immunoSEQ multiplex PCR; TCRdb's version includes in-frame clones alone and lacks a portion of them. The table includes about 120,000 clones, around 74% detected once. Study-wide results and limits: Many donors carried some public TCRs, although rarity characterized most TCR sequences. It was in a later analysis that TCR association rates were seen to vary by HLA locus, highest for DRB1 and lowest for HLA-C.

The source of this sequence is a man in his 60s in good health and CMV-seropositive. The gene calls are TRBV7-2 and TRBJ2-5, with 14 bases matching TRBD2. Material for sequencing was PBMCs. In DNA form, the CDR3 reads TGTGCCAGCAGCTTAGGGGCGACTAGCGGGGGGGCCTTCGGAGAGACCCAGTACTTC. It encodes CASSLGATSGGAFGETQYF. The complete variable domain, with remaining parts taken from reference TRBV7-2 and TRBJ2-5, reads GAGVSQSPSNKVTEKGKDVELRCDPISGHTALYWYRQSLGQGLEFLIYFQGNSAPDKSGLPSDRFSAERTGGSVSTLTIQRTQQEDSAVYLCASSLGATSGGAFGETQYFGPGTRLLVL.